The 30 T cell receptor beta chains reported below all come from one sample, sequenced in a study of cytomegalovirus exposure and HLA in healthy donors (dated 2017 in TCRdb). The library was made by the immunoSEQ multiplex PCR assay. The multiplex PCR relied on a mix of 60 forward primers for TCR Vbeta segments and 13 reverse primers for TCR Jbeta segments. Entries here come from immuneACCESS through TCRdb and include only in-frame sequences with V and J called. Some clones fail to appear in such tables; in the studies checked, an unresolved V gene covers under half of the shortfall, and the cause of the remainder is unknown. The sample includes under 200,000 clones, with 86% observed a single time. The top ten hold 0.31% of the sample. Sequenced material: PBMCs. These receptors were collected from a woman aged 30 to 39 in good health and CMV-seronegative.

The chain employs TRBV18 and TRBJ1-1; D is possibly TRBD1 (5 bases). The CDR3 consists of 17 residues. Between the trimmed V and J ends, which lost 1 base and 1 base, there was a span of 16 bases. The germline V gene has CDR1 KGHSH and CDR2 LQKENI. CDR3 protein: CASSPRGGVAGNTEAFF. The DNA for the CDR3 is TGTGCCAGCTCACCACGGGGCGGGGTAGCGGGGAACACTGAAGCTTTCTTT.

The CDR3 is CASREQGNTGELFF. CDR3 in DNA: TGCGCCAGCAGAGAACAGGGGAACACCGGGGAGCTGTTTTTT. The V gene is TRBV5-1, the J gene TRBJ2-2; D may be TRBD1 (6 bases). This CDR3 spans 14 amino acids. The ends were cut back, 5 bases at V and 1 base at J, with 9 bases in the middle. Germline V gene lookup returns CDR1 SGHRS and CDR2 YFSETQ.

The chain recombines TRBV5-5 with TRBJ1-3; D uncertain. Trimming took off 3 bases at V and 3 bases at J, with 13 bases between the two ends. CDR3 length: 15 residues. Germline V gene lookup returns CDR1 SGHKS and CDR2 YYEKEE (reference sequence). The DNA for the CDR3 is TGTGCCAGCAGCTCTTGGACTAACTATGGAAACACCATATATTTT. This translates into CASSSWTNYGNTIYF.

This clone was counted a few times. This chain connects TRBV18 to TRBJ1-1; perhaps TRBD1 as D (6 bases). V was shortened by 2 bases and J by 8 bases, with 9 bases between the two germline ends. The CDR3 has 12 amino acids. The germline gives CDR1 KGHSH, CDR2 LQKENI. This chain's CDR3 is CASSPGQTEAFF. The CDR3 DNA is TGTGCCAGCTCACCAGGACAGACAGAAGCTTTCTTT. The full variable domain, rest sourced from reference TRBV18 and TRBJ1-1, is NAGVMQNPRHLVRRRGQEARLRCSPMKGHSHVYWYRQLPEEGLKFMVYLQKENIIDESGMPKERFSAEFPKEGPSILRIQQVVRGDSAAYFCASSPGQTEAFFGQGTRLTVV.

The gene calls are TRBV11-3 and TRBJ2-1, with D possibly being TRBD1 (6 bases). The V gene's germline CDR1 is SGHNT and CDR2 YENEEA. CDR3 size: 15 residues. The V end was cut by 2 bases, the J end by 8 bases, with 16 bases between. The CDR3 DNA reads TGTGCCAGCAGCTTAAACCCTGGGACAAACGATGAGCAGTTCTTC. Its translation is CASSLNPGTNDEQFF.

This chain connects TRBV29-1 to TRBJ2-5; TRBD2 agrees at 14 bases. The J call may be wrong; the DNA end is better matched by TRBJ2-7. This CDR3 has 17 amino acids. Germline assignment: CDR1 SQVTM and CDR2 ANQGSEA. Written as DNA, the CDR3 is TGCAGCGGCCAGGGACTAGCGGGAGAGACTCTCTTTGGCGAGCAGTACTTC. As protein: CSGQGLAGETLFGEQYF.

The chain joins TRBV29-1 to TRBJ2-1; tentative D call: TRBD2 (6 bases). The CDR3 extends over 14 amino acids. Deletions cut 6 bases from V and 9 bases from J, with 21 bases between. Germline V gene data show CDR1 as SQVTM and CDR2 as ANQGSEA. This CDR3 is CSVGWTEEGTEQFF. CDR3 nucleotides: TGCAGCGTGGGGTGGACCGAGGAGGGGACTGAGCAGTTCTTC.

Worth noting for this clone: Other nucleotide sequences from this sample produce the same CDR3. This chain uses TRBV5-1 with TRBJ1-1, with D possibly being TRBD1 (6 bases). The germline V and J ends were trimmed by 3 bases and 0 bases, with 9 bases remaining between them. This CDR3 spans 14 amino acids. In germline, CDR1 is SGHRS, CDR2 YFSETQ. The chain's CDR3 is CASSYDRLNTEAFF. CDR3 nucleotides: TGCGCCAGCAGCTATGACAGGCTGAACACTGAAGCTTTCTTT.

The chain links TRBV6-1 to TRBJ2-7; D possibly corresponds to TRBD1 (6 bases). The CDR3 runs 14 residues. V lost 3 bases to trimming and J lost 2 bases, with 11 bases between them. Germline values: CDR1 MNHNS, CDR2 SASEGT. The CDR3 sequence: CASSDQWTAYEQYF. CDR3 bases: TGTGCCAGCAGTGACCAGTGGACAGCCTACGAGCAGTACTTC.

This clone appeared once. V is TRBV27 and J is TRBJ2-1; 7 nucleotides match TRBD2. Germline CDR1 MNHEY, CDR2 SMNVEV (reference sequence). The CDR3 is 15 amino acids. After removal of 5 bases from V and 2 bases from J, the junction contained 6 bases not matched to a gene. CDR3 amino acids: CASSPAGLPYNEQFF. For the CDR3, the DNA is TGTGCCAGCAGTCCAGCGGGACTACCCTACAATGAGCAGTTCTTC.

V usage is TRBV5-1 and J usage is TRBJ2-2; D might be TRBD2 (6 bases). V was pared by 7 bases and J by 4 bases, with 20 bases between. Germline CDR1 SGHRS, CDR2 YFSETQ. The CDR3 has 16 amino acids. The CDR3 protein is CASGLPEGVATGELFF. CDR3 nucleotides: TGCGCCAGCGGCCTCCCGGAGGGTGTGGCCACCGGGGAGCTGTTTTTT.

V and J are TRBV7-8 and TRBJ2-6; 7 bases align to TRBD1. The CDR3 runs 19 residues. Germline V gene data show CDR1 as SGHVS and CDR2 as FQNEAQ. Trimming cost V 0 bases and J 3 bases; bases outside gene matches: 11. The CDR3 protein is CASSLAGDLTGVGANVLTF. In DNA, the CDR3 is TGTGCCAGCAGCTTAGCGGGGGATCTAACAGGGGTTGGGGCCAACGTCCTGACTTTC.

The chain is built from TRBV9 and TRBJ2-1; D is possibly TRBD1 (5 bases). Between the trimmed V and J ends, which lost 3 bases and 4 bases, there was a span of 11 bases. This CDR3 has 14 amino acids. Germline CDR1 SGDLS, CDR2 YYNGEE. In nucleotides, the CDR3 is TGTGCCAGCAGCGGCGTAAGGGGTTACAATGAGCAGTTCTTC. Translation: CASSGVRGYNEQFF.

The sample holds one count of this clone. This chain joins TRBV7-9 and TRBJ1-4, with 10 bases aligning to TRBD1. Germline assignment: CDR1 SEHNR and CDR2 FQNEAQ (reference sequence). Trimming cost V 5 bases and J 7 bases; bases outside gene matches: 7. The CDR3 loop spans 15 amino acids. In nucleotides, the CDR3 is TGTGCCAGCAGCGGGGGGACAGGGGCGAGTGAAAAACTGTTTTTT. It is translated as CASSGGTGASEKLFF.

The chain recombines TRBV19 with TRBJ1-2; D is unresolved. The V gene's germline CDR1 is LNHDA and CDR2 SQIVND (reference sequence). V was shortened by 3 bases and J by 2 bases, with 13 bases between the two germline ends. This CDR3 has 15 residues. The CDR3 here is CASSMWRETNYGYTF. The CDR3 bases are TGTGCCAGTAGTATGTGGCGGGAGACAAACTATGGCTACACCTTC.

V usage is TRBV6-4 and J usage is TRBJ1-2; 9 bases fit TRBD1. The CDR3 covers 15 residues. Unmatched junction bases numbered 6, after V lost 6 bases and J lost 1 base. Germline V CDR1 and CDR2: MRHNA, SNTAGT. The CDR3 is CASSLTGGDNYGYTF. DNA for the CDR3: TGTGCCAGCAGCCTAACAGGGGGCGATAACTATGGCTACACCTTC.

This rearrangement joins TRBV6-1 to TRBJ2-1, with 7 bases identical to TRBD2. With 10 bases clipped from V and 10 bases from J, the junction kept 19 bases outside the gene matches. Germline CDR1 reads MNHNS; CDR2 reads SASEGT. The CDR3 totals 15 residues. The CDR3: CAILEGLNLSKEQFF. The CDR3 coding sequence is TGTGCCATCCTGGAGGGACTAAATCTTTCTAAAGAGCAGTTCTTC.

The chain has TRBV5-4 and TRBJ2-2; 9 bases map to TRBD2. CDR1 SGHNT and CDR2 YYREEE come from the germline V gene (reference sequence). The CDR3 has 14 residues. Trimming cost V 5 bases and J 2 bases; bases outside gene matches: 1. CDR3 residues: CASRTSGNTGELFF. In nucleotides, the CDR3 is TGTGCCAGCAGGACTAGCGGTAACACCGGGGAGCTGTTTTTT.

This clone has just one count. The V and J genes are TRBV19 and TRBJ2-3, with D perhaps matching TRBD1 (5 bases). Trimming removed 6 bases from V and 0 bases from J, with 7 bases in between. The CDR3 runs 13 residues. Per germline, CDR1 LNHDA and CDR2 SQIVND (reference sequence). The CDR3 loop is CASRGVSTDTQYF. The CDR3 coding sequence is TGTGCCAGTAGAGGGGTTAGCACAGATACGCAGTATTTT.

The chain combines TRBV2 with TRBJ1-1, with D maybe TRBD1 (5 bases). Per germline, CDR1 SNHLY and CDR2 FYNNEI. Trimming removed 5 bases from V and 6 bases from J, with 19 bases in between. This CDR3 is 15 amino acids long. Here the CDR3 DNA reads TGTGCCAGCAGTATAGAGTCGGGGGTTCGGGCTGAAGCTTTCTTT. Its protein product is CASSIESGVRAEAFF.

This chain links TRBV19 with TRBJ2-7; 8 bases map to TRBD2. V was clipped by 1 base and J by 4 bases; unmatched bases: 15. Germline lookup yields CDR1 LNHDA and CDR2 SQIVND (reference sequence). The length of the CDR3 is 18 residues. The CDR3 region is CASSIGQGSSAGAYEQYF. The CDR3, as DNA: TGTGCCAGTAGTATAGGTCAGGGATCATCAGCGGGAGCATACGAGCAGTACTTC.

The rearrangement uses TRBV4-1 and TRBJ2-3, with unresolved D. V gave up 1 base and J gave up 6 bases, with 14 bases separating them. The CDR3 is 15 amino acids. CDR1 is MGHRA and CDR2 is YSYEKL in the germline V gene. The CDR3 sequence: CASSQVLLTLDTQYF. The CDR3 DNA sequence: TGCGCCAGCAGCCAAGTTTTACTTACGCTCGATACGCAGTATTTT.

The chain recombines TRBV11-2 with TRBJ2-7; D gene unclear. Trimming stripped 0 bases from V and 3 bases from J, with 12 bases between. This CDR3 comprises 15 residues. Per germline, CDR1 SGHAT and CDR2 FQNNGV. The CDR3 sequence: CASSLEPGSNYEQYF. Written as DNA, the CDR3 is TGTGCCAGCAGCTTAGAGCCAGGATCGAACTACGAGCAGTACTTC.

In its sample, this clone was seen a few times. The chain is built from TRBV7-8 and TRBJ2-7; 9 bases align to TRBD1. The CDR3 extends over 14 amino acids. After removal of 4 bases from V and 3 bases from J, the junction contained 4 bases not matched to a gene. Germline V lookup: CDR1 SGHVS, CDR2 FQNEAQ. The chain's CDR3 is CASSSWTGDYEQYF. Written as DNA, the CDR3 is TGTGCCAGCAGCTCATGGACAGGGGACTACGAGCAGTACTTC.

This chain connects TRBV28 to TRBJ1-2, with D uncertain. The germline V gene encodes CDR1 MDHEN and CDR2 SYDVKM. Trimming left V 4 bases short and J 4 bases short, with 13 bases between. This CDR3 contains 14 residues. CDR3: CASSSTPNGYGYTF. CDR3 DNA sequence: TGTGCCAGCAGTTCTACTCCCAACGGCTATGGCTACACCTTC.

This sequence joins TRBV14 and TRBJ1-3; TRBD1 aligns across 7 bases. Looked up from germline, CDR1 is SGHDN and CDR2 is FVKESK. The CDR3 has 18 residues. V lost 6 bases and J lost 0; bases outside the gene matches: 14. The CDR3 coding sequence is TGTGCCAGCAGTCAAATCGAGGGGGCACCCTTCTCTGGAAACACCATATATTTT. It codes for CASSQIEGAPFSGNTIYF.

The chain has TRBV5-1 and TRBJ2-2, with a possible D match to TRBD1 (5 bases). Trimming removed 0 bases from V and 6 bases from J, with 12 bases in between. Looked up from germline, CDR1 is SGHRS and CDR2 is YFSETQ. The CDR3 extends over 15 amino acids. The CDR3 DNA follows: TGCGCCAGCAGCTTGGTAACAGAAGGGGCCGGGGAGCTGTTTTTT. Its translation: CASSLVTEGAGELFF.

The rearrangement uses TRBV5-6 and TRBJ2-5; the match to TRBD1 covers 9 bases. The DNA matches TRBJ2-7 better at its end, which makes the J call doubtful. CDR1 is SGHDT, CDR2 YYEEEE, per germline. This CDR3 comprises 14 residues. CDR3 in amino acids: CASSPGTGIYEQYF. In DNA, the CDR3 is TGTGCCAGCAGTCCCGGGACAGGGATTTACGAGCAGTACTTC.

V is TRBV15 and J is TRBJ2-5, with TRBD1 identical over 7 bases. The CDR3 covers 14 residues. Germline-derived CDR1 and CDR2 are LNHNV and YYDKDF (reference sequence). V was pared by 0 bases and J by 3 bases, with 1 base of the junction left unmatched. The CDR3 sequence: CATSRDGTEETQYF. The CDR3 nucleotides read TGTGCCACCAGCAGAGATGGGACAGAAGAGACCCAGTACTTC. The full variable domain, completed using reference TRBV15 and TRBJ2-5, is DAMVIQNPRYQVTQFGKPVTLSCSQTLNHNVMYWYQQKSSQAPKLLFHYYDKDFNNEADTPDNFQSRRPNTSFCFLDIRSPGLGDTAMYLCATSRDGTEETQYFGPGTRLLVL.

J is TRBJ2-1 and V is TRBV4-1; 7 bases line up with TRBD2. The CDR3 has 15 amino acids. Germline trimming cut 4 bases from V and 0 bases from J; bases unmatched to any gene: 3. Germline assignment: CDR1 MGHRA and CDR2 YSYEKL. CDR3 sequence: CASSPLADSYNEQFF. Written as DNA, the CDR3 is TGCGCCAGCAGCCCTCTAGCGGACTCCTACAATGAGCAGTTCTTC.